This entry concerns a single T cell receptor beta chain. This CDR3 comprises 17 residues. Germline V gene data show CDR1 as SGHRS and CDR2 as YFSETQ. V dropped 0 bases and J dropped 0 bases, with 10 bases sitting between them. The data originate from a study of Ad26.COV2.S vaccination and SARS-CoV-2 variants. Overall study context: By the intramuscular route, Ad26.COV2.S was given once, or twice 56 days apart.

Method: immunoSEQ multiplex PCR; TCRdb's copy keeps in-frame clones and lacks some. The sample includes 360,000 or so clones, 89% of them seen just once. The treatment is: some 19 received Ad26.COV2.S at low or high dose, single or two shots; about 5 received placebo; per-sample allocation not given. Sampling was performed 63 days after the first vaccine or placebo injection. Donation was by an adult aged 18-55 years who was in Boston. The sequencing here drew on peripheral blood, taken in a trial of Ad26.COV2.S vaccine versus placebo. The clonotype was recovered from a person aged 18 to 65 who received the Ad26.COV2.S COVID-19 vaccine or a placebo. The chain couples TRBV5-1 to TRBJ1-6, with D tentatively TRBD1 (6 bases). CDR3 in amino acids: CASSLVLDSSYNSPLHF. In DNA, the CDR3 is TGCGCCAGCAGCTTGGTTCTGGACAGCTCCTATAATTCACCCCTCCACTTT. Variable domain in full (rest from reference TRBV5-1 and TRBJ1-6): KAGVTQTPRYLIKTRGQQVTLSCSPISGHRSVSWYQQTPGQGLQFLFEYFSETQRNKGNFPGRFSGRQFSNSRSEMNVSTLELGDSALYLCASSLVLDSSYNSPLHFGNGTRLTVT.